The rows below give T cell receptor beta chains drawn from one sample of a study of identifying expanded T cells in peripheral blood. Sequencing used immunoSEQ multiplex PCR; TCRdb keeps in-frame clones, though not all of them. The sample has around 85,000 clones; 70% to 90% are singletons. The source material was blood. The receptors originated from a person aged 18 to 75 in good health. Both conserved end residues are part of each CDR3. D genes are given only for firm matches. Rows may omit the clone size; those that give it use once, few, many or a size class.

J gene: TRBJ1-2
CDR3 length: 13
clone size: -
D gene: TRBD1
V gene: TRBV7-6
CDR3 DNA: TGTGCCAGCAGAGGGACAGGGCCGGGCGGCTACACCTTC
CDR3 protein: CASRGTGPGGYTF

J gene: TRBJ1-5
CDR3 length: 13
clone size: -
D gene: -
V gene: TRBV30
CDR3 DNA: TGTGCCTGGAGTCCACAATCAAGGCAGCCCCAGCATTTT
CDR3 protein: CAWSPQSRQPQHF

J gene: TRBJ1-1
CDR3 length: 13
clone size: -
D gene: -
V gene: TRBV5-1
CDR3 DNA: TGCGCCAGCAGCGTCCCCGGGACGATGGGAGCTTTCTTT
CDR3 protein: CASSVPGTMGAFF

J gene: TRBJ2-3
CDR3 length: 18
clone size: -
D gene: -
V gene: TRBV4-3
CDR3 DNA: TGCGCCAGCAGCCTCCTGACTGGGCAGGATTATAGCACAGATACGCAGTATTTT
CDR3 protein: CASSLLTGQDYSTDTQYF

J gene: TRBJ1-6
CDR3 length: 14
clone size: -
D gene: TRBD1
V gene: TRBV7-2
CDR3 DNA: TGTGCCAGCAGCCGCCGGGACAGTTCCTCACCCCTCCACTTT
CDR3 protein: CASSRRDSSSPLHF

J gene: TRBJ2-7
CDR3 length: 15
clone size: -
D gene: TRBD1
V gene: TRBV7-2
CDR3 DNA: TGTGCCAGCAGCTTGAAGGACAGGGGGCCCTACGAGCAGTACTTC
CDR3 protein: CASSLKDRGPYEQYF

J gene: TRBJ2-7
CDR3 length: 14
clone size: -
D gene: TRBD1
V gene: TRBV4-3
CDR3 DNA: TGCGCCAGCAGCCAAGATCCAGGGGGCTACGAGCAGTACTTC
CDR3 protein: CASSQDPGGYEQYF

J gene: TRBJ1-2
CDR3 length: 15
clone size: -
D gene: -
V gene: TRBV5-4
CDR3 DNA: TGTGCCAGCAGCTTGCGGCAGGGAGGGGCAGGGTCTGAGACCTTC
CDR3 protein: CASSLRQGGAGSETF

J gene: TRBJ2-5
CDR3 length: 15
clone size: few
D gene: TRBD1
V gene: TRBV2
CDR3 DNA: TGTGCCAGCAGGGACAGGGGGCGGTCTGTAGAGACCCAGTACTTC
CDR3 protein: CASRDRGRSVETQYF

J gene: TRBJ2-7
CDR3 length: 14
clone size: -
D gene: -
V gene: TRBV10-2
CDR3 DNA: TGCGCCAGCACGGGGCAAGGACAGGGAGGGACGCAGTACTTC
CDR3 protein: CASTGQGQGGTQYF

J gene: TRBJ1-3
CDR3 length: 16
clone size: -
D gene: -
V gene: TRBV7-2
CDR3 DNA: TGTGCCAGCAGCCCCACCGCAGTTAACTCTGGAAACACCATATATTTT
CDR3 protein: CASSPTAVNSGNTIYF